These T cell receptor beta chains were read from a single sample in a study of OX40 agonist ivuxolimab in advanced cancers. The protocol was immunoSEQ multiplex PCR, while the TCRdb copy is restricted to in-frame clones and leaves out a portion. The table lists just over 90,000 clones, 92% of them singletons. Sequencing was performed on CD4+ or CD8+ T cells sorted from blood, taken in a trial of the OX40 agonist ivuxolimab. These receptors were obtained from an adult with an advanced solid tumor such as melanoma, head and neck, liver or kidney cancer. The CDR3 runs from the conserved cysteine through the conserved F or W. Each record gives: J gene, V gene, CDR3 protein.

J gene: TRBJ2-2
V gene: TRBV27
CDR3 protein: CASSFLTPGELFF

J gene: TRBJ1-2
V gene: TRBV5-6
CDR3 protein: CASSLGSSNYGYTF

J gene: TRBJ2-7
V gene: TRBV19
CDR3 protein: CASSAPGVYEQYF

J gene: TRBJ2-7
V gene: TRBV7-9
CDR3 protein: CASSGRQGANEQYF

J gene: TRBJ2-5
V gene: TRBV19
CDR3 protein: CASTLVAGVKETQYF

J gene: TRBJ2-2
V gene: TRBV5-1
CDR3 protein: CASSLGQGNTGELFF

J gene: TRBJ2-7
V gene: TRBV29-1
CDR3 protein: CSVEADRAYEQYF

J gene: TRBJ2-3
V gene: TRBV5-1
CDR3 protein: CASSLGGASTDTQYF

J gene: TRBJ1-1
V gene: TRBV5-5
CDR3 protein: CASSTGLNTEAFF

J gene: TRBJ2-7
V gene: TRBV30
CDR3 protein: CAWSGFGGVSYEQYF

J gene: TRBJ1-4
V gene: TRBV30
CDR3 protein: CAGTLLGAPEEKLFF

J gene: TRBJ2-5
V gene: TRBV6-6
CDR3 protein: CASSYSQGETQYF

J gene: TRBJ1-3
V gene: TRBV7-9
CDR3 protein: CASSPRVDTIYF

J gene: TRBJ2-7
V gene: TRBV5-1
CDR3 protein: CASSLDGGPYEQYF

J gene: TRBJ1-5
V gene: TRBV28
CDR3 protein: CASSLTGRGSQPQHF

J gene: TRBJ1-2
V gene: TRBV13
CDR3 protein: CASSSPPDVRANYGYTF

J gene: TRBJ2-5
V gene: TRBV7-9
CDR3 protein: CASSPYPHRDRQETQYF

J gene: TRBJ1-4
V gene: TRBV13
CDR3 protein: CASSLDRGDEKLFF

J gene: TRBJ2-1
V gene: TRBV29-1
CDR3 protein: CSVTPGDWEQFF

J gene: TRBJ2-1
V gene: TRBV4-1
CDR3 protein: CASSQTRDYYNEQFF

J gene: TRBJ2-7
V gene: TRBV6-5
CDR3 protein: CASSYSHGGEQYF

J gene: TRBJ2-3
V gene: TRBV7-9
CDR3 protein: CASSLERTGTDTQYF

J gene: TRBJ2-5
V gene: TRBV27
CDR3 protein: CASSRTIGRGGETQYF

J gene: TRBJ1-2
V gene: TRBV25-1
CDR3 protein: CASSEPQGSYGYTF

J gene: TRBJ1-1
V gene: TRBV6-1
CDR3 protein: CASSLSTTRTEAFF

J gene: TRBJ1-1
V gene: TRBV6-1
CDR3 protein: CASSLGWMNTEAFF

J gene: TRBJ2-2
V gene: TRBV7-6
CDR3 protein: CASSLSVFGTGRAGELFF

J gene: TRBJ2-5
V gene: TRBV11-2
CDR3 protein: CASSVSVGAKETQYF

J gene: TRBJ1-5
V gene: TRBV29-1
CDR3 protein: CSVTQGGQPQHF

J gene: TRBJ2-2
V gene: TRBV12-5
CDR3 protein: CASGPGTRTGELFF

J gene: TRBJ1-1
V gene: TRBV28
CDR3 protein: CASSLGTGGSEAFF

J gene: TRBJ2-7
V gene: TRBV30
CDR3 protein: CAWGEGTHTYEQYF

J gene: TRBJ1-5
V gene: TRBV19
CDR3 protein: CASSPGNTGQPQHF

J gene: TRBJ2-1
V gene: TRBV4-3
CDR3 protein: CASSADKQFF

J gene: TRBJ2-1
V gene: TRBV19
CDR3 protein: CASSISGDNEQFF

J gene: TRBJ2-1
V gene: TRBV29-1
CDR3 protein: CSVEDYGGRRVF

J gene: TRBJ2-1
V gene: TRBV7-9
CDR3 protein: CASSPRTSSSYNEQFF

J gene: TRBJ2-1
V gene: TRBV2
CDR3 protein: CASSSGGRADEQFF

J gene: TRBJ1-2
V gene: TRBV27
CDR3 protein: CASSYPPPQYYGYTF

J gene: TRBJ2-1
V gene: TRBV5-1
CDR3 protein: CASSSGLAGGPYNEQFF

J gene: TRBJ2-1
V gene: TRBV10-3
CDR3 protein: CAISEPSGGAYNEQFF